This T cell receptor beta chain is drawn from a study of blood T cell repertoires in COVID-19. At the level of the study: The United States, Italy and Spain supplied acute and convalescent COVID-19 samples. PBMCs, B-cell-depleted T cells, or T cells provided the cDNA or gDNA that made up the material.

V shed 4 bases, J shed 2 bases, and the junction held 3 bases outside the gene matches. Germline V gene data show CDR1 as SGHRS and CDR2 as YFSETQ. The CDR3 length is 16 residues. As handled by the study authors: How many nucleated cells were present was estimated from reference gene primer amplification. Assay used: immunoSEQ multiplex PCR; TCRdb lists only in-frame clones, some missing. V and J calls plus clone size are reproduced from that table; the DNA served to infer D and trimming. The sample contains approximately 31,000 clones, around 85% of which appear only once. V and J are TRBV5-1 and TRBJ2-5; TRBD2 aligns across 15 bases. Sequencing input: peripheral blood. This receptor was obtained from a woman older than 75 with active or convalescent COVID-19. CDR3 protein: CASSPGLAGGQETQYF. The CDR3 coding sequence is TGCGCCAGCAGCCCGGGACTAGCGGGAGGACAAGAGACCCAGTACTTC. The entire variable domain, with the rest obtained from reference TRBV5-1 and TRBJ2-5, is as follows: KAGVTQTPRYLIKTRGQQVTLSCSPISGHRSVSWYQQTPGQGLQFLFEYFSETQRNKGNFPGRFSGRQFSNSRSEMNVSTLELGDSALYLCASSPGLAGGQETQYFGPGTRLLVL.